The 17 T cell receptor beta chains given below trace back to one sample, sequenced in a study of CD8+ T cells in alopecia areata. Sequencing used cDNA as its template, made by extracting RNA and reverse transcribing it. TCRdb keeps only in-frame clones here, not all; method: immunoSEQ multiplex PCR. The sample consists of under 350,000 clones, about 62% of them appearing once. Sample treatment: oral pan-JAK inhibitor, 5-10 mg twice daily. Material: CD4+ T cells sorted from blood, obtained at week 24, from a patient treated with tofacitinib. The receptors come from a human donor with alopecia areata.

A few counts support this clone. The chain has TRBV5-1 and TRBJ2-5; 9 bases are a match to TRBD2. This CDR3 has 16 amino acids. V lost 3 bases and J lost 1; bases outside the gene matches: 7. Germline values: CDR1 SGHRS, CDR2 YFSETQ. The CDR3 sequence is CASSSPSGAGQETQYF. CDR3 bases: TGCGCCAGCAGCTCACCTAGCGGGGCCGGCCAAGAGACCCAGTACTTC.

The chain combines TRBV4-1 with TRBJ2-1; either TRBD1 or TRBD2 may fit D (6 bases each). CDR1 is MGHRA and CDR2 is YSYEKL in the germline V gene. CDR3 length equals 16 residues. V lost 2 bases and J 0 bases, leaving 11 bases between the germline ends. Here the CDR3 reads CASSQLEGGSYNEQFF. CDR3 coding DNA: TGCGCCAGCAGCCAACTAGAGGGGGGCTCCTACAATGAGCAGTTCTTC.

This clone has just one count. The rearrangement joins TRBV2 to TRBJ1-3, with 8 bases lining up with TRBD1. CDR1 and CDR2 (germline): SNHLY, FYNNEI. V shed 6 bases and J 5 bases; nucleotides not matched to a gene: 3. CDR3 length: 13 amino acids. The CDR3 DNA sequence: TGTGCCAGCAGCTGGACAGGGCGAAACACCATATATTTT. Translated: CASSWTGRNTIYF.

The genes are TRBV18 and TRBJ1-2; D ambiguous. This CDR3 contains 13 residues. Trimming stripped 2 bases from V and 2 bases from J, with 6 bases between. CDR1 and CDR2 from the germline V gene are KGHSH and LQKENI. CDR3 DNA: TGTGCCAGCTCACCAGCCGGAAACTATGGCTACACCTTC. This sequence encodes CASSPAGNYGYTF.

The chain is built from TRBV9 and TRBJ2-1; D remains unclear. The CDR3 has 14 amino acids. Per germline, CDR1 SGDLS and CDR2 YYNGEE. V was clipped by 2 bases and J by 7 bases, with 13 bases between them. The CDR3 loop reads CASSVTALGNEQFF. CDR3 sequence (DNA): TGTGCCAGCAGCGTTACCGCCCTAGGGAATGAGCAGTTCTTC.

DNA of the CDR3: TGCGCCAGCAGCCCGTCCCATCCGACAGATACGCAGTATTTT. Its translation is CASSPSHPTDTQYF. The chain uses TRBV5-1 and TRBJ2-3; D gene ambiguous. This CDR3 comprises 14 residues. V lost 4 bases and J 3 bases, leaving 12 bases between the germline ends. Germline-derived CDR1 and CDR2 are SGHRS and YFSETQ.

The rearrangement joins TRBV5-6 to TRBJ2-1; D uncertain. Germline values: CDR1 SGHDT, CDR2 YYEEEE. V was pared by 0 bases and J by 7 bases, with 5 bases between. This CDR3 comprises 12 residues. CDR3 sequence reads: CASSLARNEQFF. The CDR3 DNA reads TGTGCCAGCAGCTTGGCCAGGAATGAGCAGTTCTTC.

The chain carries TRBV5-1 and TRBJ2-5; 8 bases fit TRBD1. The V and J ends lost 1 base and 5 bases, in that order; junction bases with no gene match: 7. Per germline, CDR1 SGHRS and CDR2 YFSETQ. The length of the CDR3 is 15 residues. The CDR3 reads CASSLWVGTGETQYF. The CDR3 DNA is TGCGCCAGCAGCTTGTGGGTTGGGACAGGCGAGACCCAGTACTTC.

The V gene is TRBV2, the J gene TRBJ1-1; TRBD1 matches 8 bases. CDR1 and CDR2 (germline): SNHLY, FYNNEI. The CDR3 has 14 amino acids. The junction had 5 bases not matched to a gene; V was cut back by 1 base and J by 7 bases. The CDR3: CASSEVGDRSEAFF. The CDR3 nucleotides read TGTGCCAGCAGTGAAGTTGGGGACAGGAGTGAAGCTTTCTTT.

J is TRBJ2-5 and V is TRBV7-9; 10 bases are a match to TRBD2. The CDR3 consists of 15 residues. Looked up from germline, CDR1 is SEHNR and CDR2 is FQNEAQ (reference sequence). With 8 bases clipped from V and 5 bases from J, the junction kept 11 bases outside the gene matches. In DNA form, the CDR3 reads TGTGCCAGCTACAGAACTAGCGGGATCGGTGAGACCCAGTACTTC. Its protein product is CASYRTSGIGETQYF.

This chain joins TRBV7-3 and TRBJ2-5; D unclear. The V gene's germline CDR1 is SGHTA and CDR2 FQGTGA. Trimming left V 1 base short and J 2 bases short, with 5 bases between. The CDR3 is 13 amino acids. CDR3 in amino acids: CASSLSRQETQYF. CDR3 DNA: TGTGCCAGCAGCTTAAGTAGGCAAGAGACCCAGTACTTC.

The V call is TRBV29-1, the J call TRBJ2-7, with 9 bases identical to TRBD1. The V gene's germline CDR1 is SQVTM and CDR2 ANQGSEA. The V gene end was trimmed by 5 bases and the J gene end by 3 bases; junction bases not matched to a gene: 11. This CDR3 is 15 amino acids long. The CDR3 DNA follows: TGCAGCGTTTCGATAACAGGGGGCGCCCACTACGAGCAGTACTTC. Encoded protein: CSVSITGGAHYEQYF.

As for this clone: Germline and junction disagree at one end, which may indicate a read error. This chain joins TRBV6-1 and TRBJ1-6; possible D gene TRBD1, 5 bases. Germline CDR1 reads MNHNS; CDR2 reads SASEGT. This CDR3 contains 16 residues. CDR3 nucleotides: TGTGCCAGCAGTGAAGCGCATTGGGGGTATAGTTCACCCCTCCACTTT. Its protein product is CASSEAHWGYSSPLHF.

The CDR3 loop is CASRWRATTDTQYF. The CDR3 nucleotides read TGTGCCAGCAGGTGGCGGGCGACCACAGATACGCAGTATTTT. The chain links TRBV6-5 to TRBJ2-3; D possibly corresponds to TRBD2 (5 bases). The CDR3 loop spans 14 amino acids. Germline CDR1 MNHEY, CDR2 SVGAGI. V was trimmed by 6 bases and J by 2 bases, leaving 12 bases between them.

The rearrangement links TRBV30 to TRBJ2-5; TRBD1 aligns across 8 bases. Germline CDR1 GTSNPN, CDR2 SVGIG (reference sequence). V dropped 5 bases and J dropped 5; count of bases not matched to a gene: 4. The CDR3 covers 12 residues. CDR3 DNA sequence: TGTGCCTGGGACAGGGGTGCGGAGACCCAGTACTTC. Translated: CAWDRGAETQYF. Variable domain in full (rest from reference TRBV30 and TRBJ2-5): SQTIHQWPATLVQPVGSPLSLECTVEGTSNPNLYWYRQAAGRGLQLLFYSVGIGQISSEVPQNLSASRPQDRQFILSSKKLLLSDSGFYLCAWDRGAETQYFGPGTRLLVL.

The chain uses TRBV28 and TRBJ1-5; D is possibly TRBD1 (6 bases). V lost 5 bases and J 7 bases, leaving 9 bases between the germline ends. CDR3 size: 12 residues. Germline V gives CDR1 MDHEN, CDR2 SYDVKM. CDR3 residues: CASSPGEQPQHF. The DNA of the CDR3 is TGTGCCAGCAGTCCAGGGGAGCAGCCCCAGCATTTT. The full variable domain, its missing parts supplied by reference TRBV28 and TRBJ1-5, is DVKVTQSSRYLVKRTGEKVFLECVQDMDHENMFWYRQDPGLGLRLIYFSYDVKMKEKGDIPEGYSVSREKKERFSLILESASTNQTSMYLCASSPGEQPQHFGDGTRLSIL.

The chain links TRBV2 to TRBJ2-7; 8 nucleotides line up with TRBD1. After removal of 4 bases from V and 3 bases from J, the junction contained 2 bases not matched to a gene. The germline CDR1 and CDR2 sequences are SNHLY and FYNNEI. The CDR3 extends over 13 amino acids. This chain's CDR3 is CASSGTGFYEQYF. The CDR3 region has the DNA TGTGCCAGCAGTGGGACAGGGTTCTACGAGCAGTACTTC.